This T cell receptor beta chain derives from a study of T cell repertoires in cytomegalovirus infection. Study details: Based on public TCR beta signatures, there were indications of CMV infection and of a matching HLA type. Study outcomes and limitations: There were HLA-C-restricted CMV-specific TCR beta clonotypes dominating the ex vivo response. Summed public TCR beta family frequency identified CMV carriers bearing the relevant HLA.

The CDR3 has 14 residues. Trimming cost V 6 bases and J 6 bases, with 18 bases left between them. Germline CDR1 and CDR2: MNHEY and SMNVEV (reference sequence). This clonotype was picked up many times. Its specificity is unknown. TCRdb re-called the reads with MiXCR, one entry per CDR3 protein. The sample holds a few hundred thousand distinct CDR3 sequences, around a tenth seen once. What was sequenced was PBMCs. The chain has TRBV27 and TRBJ2-7, with D possibly being TRBD2 (6 bases). This TCR was recovered from a human donor in good health (CMV status not recorded). Some clones in this sample may be carry-over from other donors' samples. CDR3 bases: TGTGCCAGCAGCTCCGGGGGTTCATTTCGCGAGCAGTACTTC. Amino acid sequence: CASSSGGSFREQYF.